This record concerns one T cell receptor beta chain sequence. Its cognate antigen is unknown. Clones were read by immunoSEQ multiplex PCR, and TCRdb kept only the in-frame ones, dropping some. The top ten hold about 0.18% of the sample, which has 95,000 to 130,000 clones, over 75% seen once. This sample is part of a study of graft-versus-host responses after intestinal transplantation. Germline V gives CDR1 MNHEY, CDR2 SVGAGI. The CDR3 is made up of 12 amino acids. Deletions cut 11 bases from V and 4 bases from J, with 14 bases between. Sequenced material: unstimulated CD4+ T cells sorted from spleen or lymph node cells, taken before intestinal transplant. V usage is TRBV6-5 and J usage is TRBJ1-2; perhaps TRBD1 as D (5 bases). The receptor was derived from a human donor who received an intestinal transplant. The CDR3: CAVSAGLYGYTF. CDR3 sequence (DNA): TGTGCCGTCAGTGCGGGGCTCTATGGCTACACCTTC.